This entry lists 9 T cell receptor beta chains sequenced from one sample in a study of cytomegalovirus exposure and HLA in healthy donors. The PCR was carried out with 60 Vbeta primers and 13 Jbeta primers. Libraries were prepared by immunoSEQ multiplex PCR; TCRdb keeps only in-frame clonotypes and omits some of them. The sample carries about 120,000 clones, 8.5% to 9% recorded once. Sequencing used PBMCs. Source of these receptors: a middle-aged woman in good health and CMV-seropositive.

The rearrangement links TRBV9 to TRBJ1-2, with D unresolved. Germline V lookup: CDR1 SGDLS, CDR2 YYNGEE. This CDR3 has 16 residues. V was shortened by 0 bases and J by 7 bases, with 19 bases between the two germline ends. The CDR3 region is CASSVVSGNSLSGYTF. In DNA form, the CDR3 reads TGTGCCAGCAGCGTAGTATCCGGGAATTCTTTGAGTGGCTACACCTTC.

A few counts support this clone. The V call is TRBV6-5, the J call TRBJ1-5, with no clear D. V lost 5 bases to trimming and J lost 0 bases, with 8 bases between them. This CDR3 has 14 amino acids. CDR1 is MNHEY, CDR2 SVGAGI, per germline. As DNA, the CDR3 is TGTGCCAGCAGTGTTATTTATAGCAATCAGCCCCAGCATTTT. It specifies CASSVIYSNQPQHF.

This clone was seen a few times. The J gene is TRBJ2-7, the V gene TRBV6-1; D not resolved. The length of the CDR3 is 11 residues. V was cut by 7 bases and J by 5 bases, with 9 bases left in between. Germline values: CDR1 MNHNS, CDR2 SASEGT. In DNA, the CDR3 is TGTGCCAGCATCCGGGTGGACGAGCAGTACTTC. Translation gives CASIRVDEQYF.

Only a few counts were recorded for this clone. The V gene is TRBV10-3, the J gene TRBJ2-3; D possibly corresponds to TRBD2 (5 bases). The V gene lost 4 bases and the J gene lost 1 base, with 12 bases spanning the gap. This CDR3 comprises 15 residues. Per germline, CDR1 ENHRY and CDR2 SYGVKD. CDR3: CAISGAGLRTDTQYF. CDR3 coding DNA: TGTGCCATCAGTGGGGCCGGACTTCGCACAGATACGCAGTATTTT.

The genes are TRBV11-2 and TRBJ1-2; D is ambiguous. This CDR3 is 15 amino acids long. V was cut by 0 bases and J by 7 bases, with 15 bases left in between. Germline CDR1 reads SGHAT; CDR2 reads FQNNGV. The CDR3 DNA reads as TGTGCCAGCAGCTTAGATCCGGGGAGTTGGGGTGGCTACACCTTC. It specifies CASSLDPGSWGGYTF.

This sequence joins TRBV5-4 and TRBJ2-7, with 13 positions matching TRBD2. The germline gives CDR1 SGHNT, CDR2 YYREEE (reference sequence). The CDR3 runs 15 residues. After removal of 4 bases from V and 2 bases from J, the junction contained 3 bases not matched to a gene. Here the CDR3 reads CASSAGTSGAYEQYF. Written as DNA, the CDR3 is TGTGCCAGCAGCGCCGGGACTAGCGGGGCCTACGAGCAGTACTTC.

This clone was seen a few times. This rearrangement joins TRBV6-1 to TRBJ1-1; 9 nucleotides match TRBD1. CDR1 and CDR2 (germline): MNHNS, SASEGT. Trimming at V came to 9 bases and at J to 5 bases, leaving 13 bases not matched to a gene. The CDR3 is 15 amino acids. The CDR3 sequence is CASSSPGQGKTEAFF. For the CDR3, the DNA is TGTGCCAGTAGCTCGCCGGGACAGGGAAAAACTGAAGCTTTCTTT.

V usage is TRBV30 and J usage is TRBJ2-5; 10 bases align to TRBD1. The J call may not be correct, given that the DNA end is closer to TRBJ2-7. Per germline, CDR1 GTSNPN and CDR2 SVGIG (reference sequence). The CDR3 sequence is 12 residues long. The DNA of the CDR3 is TGTGCCTGGGGACAGGGGGTCTACGAGCAGTACTTC. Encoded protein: CAWGQGVYEQYF.

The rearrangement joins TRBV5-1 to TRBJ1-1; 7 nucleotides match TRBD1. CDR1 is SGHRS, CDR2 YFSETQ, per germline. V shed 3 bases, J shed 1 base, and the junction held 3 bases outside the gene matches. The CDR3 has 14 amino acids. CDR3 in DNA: TGCGCCAGCAGCTCGACAGGGTCGAACACTGAAGCTTTCTTT. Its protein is CASSSTGSNTEAFF.